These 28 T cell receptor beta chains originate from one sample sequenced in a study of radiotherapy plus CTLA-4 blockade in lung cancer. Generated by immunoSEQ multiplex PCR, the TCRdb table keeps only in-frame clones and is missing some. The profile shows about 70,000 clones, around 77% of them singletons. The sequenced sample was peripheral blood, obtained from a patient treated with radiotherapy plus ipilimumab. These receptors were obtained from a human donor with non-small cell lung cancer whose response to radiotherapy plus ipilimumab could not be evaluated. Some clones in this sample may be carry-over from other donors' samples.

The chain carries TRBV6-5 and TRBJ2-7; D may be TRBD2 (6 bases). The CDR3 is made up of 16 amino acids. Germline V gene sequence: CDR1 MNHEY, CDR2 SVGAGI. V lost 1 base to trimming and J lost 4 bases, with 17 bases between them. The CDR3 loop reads CASSYWAGTDGYEQYF. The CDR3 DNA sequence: TGTGCCAGCAGTTACTGGGCGGGGACTGACGGATACGAGCAGTACTTC.

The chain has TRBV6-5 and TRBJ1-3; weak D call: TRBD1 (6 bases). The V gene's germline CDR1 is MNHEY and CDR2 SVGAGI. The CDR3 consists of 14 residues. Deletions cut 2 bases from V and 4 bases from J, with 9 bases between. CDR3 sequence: CASSYGGRGNTIYF. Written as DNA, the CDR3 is TGTGCCAGCAGTTACGGGGGCAGAGGAAACACCATATATTTT.

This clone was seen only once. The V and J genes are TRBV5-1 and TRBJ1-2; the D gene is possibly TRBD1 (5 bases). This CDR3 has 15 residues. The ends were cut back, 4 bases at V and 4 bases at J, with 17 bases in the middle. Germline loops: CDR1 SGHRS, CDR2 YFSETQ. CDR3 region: CASSREGPGSYGYTF. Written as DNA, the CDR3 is TGCGCCAGCAGCAGGGAGGGACCGGGATCCTATGGCTACACCTTC.

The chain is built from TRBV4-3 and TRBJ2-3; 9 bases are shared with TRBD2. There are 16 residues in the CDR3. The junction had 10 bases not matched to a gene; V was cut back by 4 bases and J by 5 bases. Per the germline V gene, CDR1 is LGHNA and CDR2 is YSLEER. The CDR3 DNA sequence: TGCGCCAGCAGCCCCCAGACTAGCGGCGGGGTAGATACGCAGTATTTT. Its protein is CASSPQTSGGVDTQYF.

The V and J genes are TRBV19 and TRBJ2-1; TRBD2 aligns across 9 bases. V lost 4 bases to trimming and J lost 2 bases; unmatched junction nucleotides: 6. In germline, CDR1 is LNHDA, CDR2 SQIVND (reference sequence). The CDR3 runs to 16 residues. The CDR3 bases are TGTGCCAGTAGTACTCTAGCGGGGTCTGCCTACAATGAGCAGTTCTTC. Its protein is CASSTLAGSAYNEQFF.

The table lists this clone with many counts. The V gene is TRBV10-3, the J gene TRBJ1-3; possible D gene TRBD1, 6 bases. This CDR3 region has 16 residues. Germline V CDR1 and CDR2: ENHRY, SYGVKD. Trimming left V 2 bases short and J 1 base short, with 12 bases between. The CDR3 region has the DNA TGTGCCATCAGTGAGAACCCAGGGGCGTCTGGAAACACCATATATTTT. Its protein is CAISENPGASGNTIYF.

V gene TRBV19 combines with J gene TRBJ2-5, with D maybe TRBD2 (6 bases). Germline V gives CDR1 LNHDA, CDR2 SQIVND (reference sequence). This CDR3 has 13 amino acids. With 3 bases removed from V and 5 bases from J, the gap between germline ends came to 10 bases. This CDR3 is CASSMGGLETQYF. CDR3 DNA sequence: TGTGCCAGTAGTATGGGGGGTCTGGAGACCCAGTACTTC. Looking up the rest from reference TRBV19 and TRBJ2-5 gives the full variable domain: DGGITQSPKYLFRKEGQNVTLSCEQNLNHDAMYWYRQDPGQGLRLIYYSQIVNDFQKGDIAEGYSVSREKKESFPLTVTSAQKNPTAFYLCASSMGGLETQYFGPGTRLLVL.

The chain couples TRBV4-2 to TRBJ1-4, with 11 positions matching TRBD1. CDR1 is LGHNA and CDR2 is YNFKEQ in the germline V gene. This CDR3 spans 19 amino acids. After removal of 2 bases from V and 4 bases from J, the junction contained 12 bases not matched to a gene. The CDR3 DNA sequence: TGTGCCAGCAGCCAAAACCCCGGACAGGGGGCGAGGAGTAATGAAAAACTGTTTTTT. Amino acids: CASSQNPGQGARSNEKLFF.

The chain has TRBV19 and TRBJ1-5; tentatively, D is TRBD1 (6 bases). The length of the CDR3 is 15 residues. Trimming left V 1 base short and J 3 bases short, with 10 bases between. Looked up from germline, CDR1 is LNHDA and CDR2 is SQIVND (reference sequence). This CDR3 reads CASSIAGQINQPQHF. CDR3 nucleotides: TGTGCCAGTAGTATAGCGGGACAAATCAATCAGCCCCAGCATTTT.

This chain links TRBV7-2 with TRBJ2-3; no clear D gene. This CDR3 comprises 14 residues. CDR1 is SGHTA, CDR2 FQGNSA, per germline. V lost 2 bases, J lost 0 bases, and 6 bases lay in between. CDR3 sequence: CASSLIGSTDTQYF. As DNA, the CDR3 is TGTGCCAGCAGCTTAATCGGTAGCACAGATACGCAGTATTTT.

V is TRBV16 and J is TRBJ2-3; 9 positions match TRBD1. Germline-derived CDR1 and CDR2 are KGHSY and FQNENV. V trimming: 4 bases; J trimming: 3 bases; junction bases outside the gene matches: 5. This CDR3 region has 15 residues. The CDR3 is CASSPVGTGTDTQYF. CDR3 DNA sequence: TGTGCCAGCAGCCCAGTCGGGACAGGGACAGATACGCAGTATTTT.

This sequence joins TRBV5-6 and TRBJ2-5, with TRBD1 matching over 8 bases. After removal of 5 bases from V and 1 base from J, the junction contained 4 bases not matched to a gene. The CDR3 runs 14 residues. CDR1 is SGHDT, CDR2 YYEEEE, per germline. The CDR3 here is CASSGQGTQETQYF. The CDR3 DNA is TGTGCCAGCAGTGGACAGGGCACCCAAGAGACCCAGTACTTC.

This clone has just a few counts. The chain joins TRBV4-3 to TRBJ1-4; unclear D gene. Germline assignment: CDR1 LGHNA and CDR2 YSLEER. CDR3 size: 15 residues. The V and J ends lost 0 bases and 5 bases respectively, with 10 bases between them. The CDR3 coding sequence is TGCGCCAGCAGCCAAGATAGCACACTAAATGAAAAACTGTTTTTT. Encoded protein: CASSQDSTLNEKLFF.

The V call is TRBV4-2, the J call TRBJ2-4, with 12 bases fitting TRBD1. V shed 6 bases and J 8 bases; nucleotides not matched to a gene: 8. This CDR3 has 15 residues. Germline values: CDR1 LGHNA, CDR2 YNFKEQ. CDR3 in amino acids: CASSFEGQGADIQYF. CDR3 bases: TGTGCCAGCAGTTTCGAGGGACAGGGGGCTGACATTCAGTACTTC.

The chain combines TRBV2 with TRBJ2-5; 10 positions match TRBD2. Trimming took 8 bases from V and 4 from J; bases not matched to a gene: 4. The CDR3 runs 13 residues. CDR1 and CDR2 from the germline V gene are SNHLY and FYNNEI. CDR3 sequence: CASQRGGAETQYF. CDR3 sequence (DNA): TGTGCCAGCCAGCGGGGGGGCGCAGAGACCCAGTACTTC.

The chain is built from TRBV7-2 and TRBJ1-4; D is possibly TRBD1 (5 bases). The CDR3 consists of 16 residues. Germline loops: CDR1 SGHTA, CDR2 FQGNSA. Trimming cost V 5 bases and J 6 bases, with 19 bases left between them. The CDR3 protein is CASSPIGRGRYEKLFF. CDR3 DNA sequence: TGTGCCAGCAGCCCAATAGGGAGGGGTCGGTATGAAAAACTGTTTTTT.

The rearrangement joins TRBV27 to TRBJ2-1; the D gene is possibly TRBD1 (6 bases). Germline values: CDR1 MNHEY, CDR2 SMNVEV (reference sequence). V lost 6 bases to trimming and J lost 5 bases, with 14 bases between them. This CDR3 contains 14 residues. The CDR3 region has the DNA TGTGCCAGCAGGTTGGGGGCCCCCAACAATGAGCAGTTCTTC. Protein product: CASRLGAPNNEQFF.

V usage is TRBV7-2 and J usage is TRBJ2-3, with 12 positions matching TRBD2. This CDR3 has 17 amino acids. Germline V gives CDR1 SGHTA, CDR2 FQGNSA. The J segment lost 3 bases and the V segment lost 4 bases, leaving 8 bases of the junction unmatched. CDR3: CASSSLAGGHMTDTQYF. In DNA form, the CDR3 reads TGTGCCAGCAGCTCCCTAGCGGGGGGGCATATGACAGATACGCAGTATTTT. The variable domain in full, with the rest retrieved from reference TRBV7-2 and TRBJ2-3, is GAGVSQSPSNKVTEKGKDVELRCDPISGHTALYWYRQSLGQGLEFLIYFQGNSAPDKSGLPSDRFSAERTGGSVSTLTIQRTQQEDSAVYLCASSSLAGGHMTDTQYFGPGTRLTVL.

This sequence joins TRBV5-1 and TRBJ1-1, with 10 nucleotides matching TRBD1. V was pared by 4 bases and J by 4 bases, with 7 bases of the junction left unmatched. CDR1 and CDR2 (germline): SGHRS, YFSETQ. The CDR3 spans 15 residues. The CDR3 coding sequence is TGCGCCAGCAGCCAATCCGGGACAGGGGTCACTGAAGCTTTCTTT. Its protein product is CASSQSGTGVTEAFF.

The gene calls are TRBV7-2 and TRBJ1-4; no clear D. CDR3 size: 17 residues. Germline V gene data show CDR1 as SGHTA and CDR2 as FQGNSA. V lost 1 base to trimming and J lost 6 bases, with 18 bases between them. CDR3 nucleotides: TGTGCCAGCAGCTTAGGCCCCTACAGAAGTCGTCATGAAAAACTGTTTTTT. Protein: CASSLGPYRSRHEKLFF.

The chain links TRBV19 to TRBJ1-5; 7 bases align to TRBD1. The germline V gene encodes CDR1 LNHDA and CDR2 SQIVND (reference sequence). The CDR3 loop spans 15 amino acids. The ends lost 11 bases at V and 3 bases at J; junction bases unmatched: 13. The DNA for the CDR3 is TGTGCCGGGTTTTCCGGGACAGCCCACAATCAGCCCCAGCATTTT. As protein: CAGFSGTAHNQPQHF.

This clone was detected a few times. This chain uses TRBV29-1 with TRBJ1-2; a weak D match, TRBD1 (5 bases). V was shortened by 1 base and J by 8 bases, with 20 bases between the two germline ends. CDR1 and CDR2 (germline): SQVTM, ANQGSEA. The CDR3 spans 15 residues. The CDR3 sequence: CSVEVGEGGWGGYTF. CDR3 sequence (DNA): TGCAGCGTTGAAGTAGGGGAGGGCGGCTGGGGCGGCTACACCTTC.

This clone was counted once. The CDR3 spells CASSLDRPNTEAFF. DNA of the CDR3: TGCGCCAGCAGCCTCGACAGGCCTAACACTGAAGCTTTCTTT. V is TRBV5-1 and J is TRBJ1-1; the D gene is possibly TRBD1 (6 bases). Germline values: CDR1 SGHRS, CDR2 YFSETQ. CDR3 size: 14 residues. Trimming removed 4 bases from V and 2 bases from J, with 12 bases in between.

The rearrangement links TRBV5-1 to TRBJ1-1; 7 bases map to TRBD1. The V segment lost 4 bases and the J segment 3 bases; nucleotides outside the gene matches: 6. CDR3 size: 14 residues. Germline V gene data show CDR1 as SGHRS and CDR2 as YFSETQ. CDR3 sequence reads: CASSQTGWDTEAFF. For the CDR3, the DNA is TGCGCCAGCAGCCAGACAGGGTGGGACACTGAAGCTTTCTTT.

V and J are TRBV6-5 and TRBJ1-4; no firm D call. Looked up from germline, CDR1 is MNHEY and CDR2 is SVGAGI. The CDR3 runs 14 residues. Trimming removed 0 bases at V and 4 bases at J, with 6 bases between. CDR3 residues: CASSYSRLNEKLFF. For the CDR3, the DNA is TGTGCCAGCAGTTACTCTAGACTTAATGAAAAACTGTTTTTT.

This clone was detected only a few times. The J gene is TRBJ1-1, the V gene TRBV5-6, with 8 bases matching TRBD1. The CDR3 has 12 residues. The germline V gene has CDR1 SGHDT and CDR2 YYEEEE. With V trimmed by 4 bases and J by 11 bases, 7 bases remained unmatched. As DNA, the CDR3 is TGTGCCAGCAGCCTCGCAGGGGGCACTGCTTTCTTT. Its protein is CASSLAGGTAFF.

The CDR3 coding sequence is TGTGCCAGCAGCTCACCCCAGGGGGCTCACTATGGCTACACCTTC. Amino acids: CASSSPQGAHYGYTF. The J gene is TRBJ1-2, the V gene TRBV7-9, with TRBD1 identical over 8 bases. Germline CDR1 is SEHNR and CDR2 is FQNEAQ (reference sequence). The CDR3 has 15 residues. With V trimmed by 4 bases and J by 3 bases, 7 bases remained unmatched.

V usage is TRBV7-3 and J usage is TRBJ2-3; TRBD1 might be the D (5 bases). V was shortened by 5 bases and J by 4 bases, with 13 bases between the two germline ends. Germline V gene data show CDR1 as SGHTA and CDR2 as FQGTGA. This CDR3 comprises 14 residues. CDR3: CASSPDSPPDTQYF. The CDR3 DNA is TGTGCCAGCAGCCCCGACAGTCCCCCAGATACGCAGTATTTT.